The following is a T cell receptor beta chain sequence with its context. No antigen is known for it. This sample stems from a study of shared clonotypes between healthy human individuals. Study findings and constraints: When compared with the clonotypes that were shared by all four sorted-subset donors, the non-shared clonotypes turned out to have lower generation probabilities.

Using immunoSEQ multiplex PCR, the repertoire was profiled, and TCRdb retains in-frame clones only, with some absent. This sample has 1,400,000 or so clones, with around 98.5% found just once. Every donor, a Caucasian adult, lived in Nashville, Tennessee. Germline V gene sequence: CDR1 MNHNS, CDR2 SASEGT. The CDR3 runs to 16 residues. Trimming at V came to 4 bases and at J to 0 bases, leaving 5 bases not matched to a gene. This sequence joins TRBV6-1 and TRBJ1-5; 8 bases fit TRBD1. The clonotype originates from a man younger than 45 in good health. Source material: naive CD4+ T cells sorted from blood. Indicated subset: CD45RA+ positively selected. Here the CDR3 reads CASSARQGNSNQPQHF. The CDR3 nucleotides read TGTGCCAGCAGTGCGAGACAGGGGAATAGCAATCAGCCCCAGCATTTT.